This T cell receptor beta chain is drawn from a study of cytomegalovirus exposure and HLA in healthy donors. Study at large: The roughly 120 validation repertoires matched the 600 to 700 first-cohort repertoires in platform, a later analysis reported.

This table comes from immunoSEQ multiplex PCR, and its TCRdb copy is limited to in-frame clones, with some not included. The table has a few hundred thousand clones, about 90% seen once. General study points: About 180 TCR beta chains were listed as cytomegalovirus-associated.

The CDR3 is made up of 14 amino acids. Germline V gene sequence: CDR1 MGHRA, CDR2 YSYEKL. In its sample, this clone was seen once. Its antigen is not known. The junction shows a germline mismatch at one end, possibly a read error. J is TRBJ2-1 and V is TRBV4-1; weak D call: TRBD2 (6 bases). The clonotype originates from a man aged 18 to 29 in good health and CMV-seropositive. The sample taken for sequencing was PBMCs. CDR3 sequence reads: CASSQVGVAVEPFF. The CDR3 DNA reads as TGCGCCAGCAGCCAAGTAGGGGTAGCGGTGGAGCCGTTCTTC.